This T cell receptor (beta chain) derives from a study of T cell changes during pregnancy in multiple sclerosis. Produced via immunoSEQ multiplex PCR; TCRdb's table is partial and in-frame only. The sample has tens of thousands of clones; approximately 90% are singletons. This clone was counted a single time. Source: peripheral blood, taken in the first trimester of pregnancy. The clonotype originates from a female donor with multiple sclerosis, enrolled in a pregnancy study.

Here the CDR3 DNA reads TGTGCCAGCAGCAACTATTATTCGCCCACTTCCTACAATGAGCAGTTCTTC. The encoded protein is CASSNYYSPTSYNEQFF. J is TRBJ2-1 and V is TRBV9, with D uncertain. Per germline, CDR1 SGDLS and CDR2 YYNGEE. V lost 4 bases and J lost 1, with 18 bases in between. The CDR3 is 17 residues long.